This T cell receptor beta chain was sequenced in a study of post-analysis software for immune sequencing data. Whole-study context: Multiple sclerosis in the patients followed relapsing-remitting, secondary progressive and progressive-relapsing courses. General study results and limits: In multiple sclerosis, normalized Chao1 diversity was significantly below that of controls. When patients were compared with controls, 4 or 5 TRBV segments were more frequent, TRBV5-6, TRBV5-1 and TRBV20-1 among them.

Details on this clonotype: Its matching antigen is unknown.

Unique molecular identifiers were present in the TCR beta cDNA libraries. The yield from about 1 to 10 million T cells was roughly 500,000 cDNA molecules in total. TCRdb itself ran the PCR reads through MiXCR, one entry per CDR3 protein. The sample has hundreds of thousands of distinct CDR3 sequences; just under 30% are singletons. The length of the CDR3 is 17 residues. With 4 bases clipped from V and 6 bases from J, the junction kept 10 bases outside the gene matches. Germline CDR1 and CDR2: KGHDR and SFDVKD. The chain has TRBV24-1 and TRBJ2-1; 11 bases agree with TRBD2. The sequence was collected from a girl between 5 and 17 years old with multiple sclerosis. Material: blood. CDR3 residues: CATSEPKLAGAANEQFF. The DNA of the CDR3 is TGTGCCACCAGTGAGCCGAAACTAGCGGGAGCTGCCAATGAGCAGTTCTTC.